This T cell receptor beta chain was captured in a study of T cell responses to AZD1222 COVID-19 vaccine. Points from the study as a whole: White British people made up most donors, females outnumbered males, and clonal diversity was possibly underestimated.

Of note for this clone: What it recognizes is unknown.

The CDR3 extends over 12 amino acids. V lost 3 bases, J lost 5 bases, and 10 bases lay in between. CDR1 and CDR2 (germline): DFQATT, SNEGSKA (reference sequence). TCRdb keeps only in-frame clones here, not all; method: immunoSEQ multiplex PCR. The data show 96,000 or so clones, with 70% to 90% seen just once and roughly 1.7% held by the top ten. The rearrangement joins TRBV20-1 to TRBJ2-5; no firm D call. The sequence came from an adult in good health. Sequences were derived from peripheral blood, sampled on day 0 of AZD1222 vaccination. The CDR3 DNA is TGCAGTGCTAGTTCTCGGTGGGAGACCCAGTACTTC. It codes for CSASSRWETQYF.